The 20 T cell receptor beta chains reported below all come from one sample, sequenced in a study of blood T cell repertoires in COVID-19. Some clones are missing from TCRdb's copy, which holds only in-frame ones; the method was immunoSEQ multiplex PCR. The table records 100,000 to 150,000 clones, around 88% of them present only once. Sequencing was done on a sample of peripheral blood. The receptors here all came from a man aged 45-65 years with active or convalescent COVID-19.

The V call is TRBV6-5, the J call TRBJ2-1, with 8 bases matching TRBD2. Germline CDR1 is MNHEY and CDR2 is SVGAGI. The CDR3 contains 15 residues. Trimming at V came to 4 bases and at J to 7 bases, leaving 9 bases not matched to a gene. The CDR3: CASSLKREWLNEQFF. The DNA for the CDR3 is TGTGCCAGCAGTTTAAAGCGGGAGTGGTTGAATGAGCAGTTCTTC.

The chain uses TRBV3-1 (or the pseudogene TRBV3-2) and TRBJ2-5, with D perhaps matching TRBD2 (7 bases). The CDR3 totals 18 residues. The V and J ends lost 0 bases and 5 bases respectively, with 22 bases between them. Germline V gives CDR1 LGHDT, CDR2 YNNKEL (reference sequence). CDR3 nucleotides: TGTGCCAGCAGCCAAGATGGACGCGGGGGCCCTCTCGGGGAGACCCAGTACTTC. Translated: CASSQDGRGGPLGETQYF.

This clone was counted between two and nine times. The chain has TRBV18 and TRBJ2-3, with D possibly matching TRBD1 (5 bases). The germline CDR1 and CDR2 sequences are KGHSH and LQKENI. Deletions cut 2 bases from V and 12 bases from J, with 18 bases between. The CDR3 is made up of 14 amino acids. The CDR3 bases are TGTGCCAGCTCACCATCCCGAGACAAGCAGGGACAGTATTTT. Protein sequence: CASSPSRDKQGQYF.

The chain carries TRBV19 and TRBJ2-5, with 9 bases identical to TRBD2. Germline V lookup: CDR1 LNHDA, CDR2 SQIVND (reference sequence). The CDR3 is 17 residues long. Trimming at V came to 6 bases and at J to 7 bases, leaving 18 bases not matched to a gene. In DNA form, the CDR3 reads TGTGCCAGTAGCCGCAGGGGTAGCGGGGGAGTTATTGCGACCCAGTACTTC. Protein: CASSRRGSGGVIATQYF.

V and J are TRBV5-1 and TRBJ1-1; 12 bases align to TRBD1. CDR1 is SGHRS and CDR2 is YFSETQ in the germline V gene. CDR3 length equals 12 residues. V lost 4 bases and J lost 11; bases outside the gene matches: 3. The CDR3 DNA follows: TGCGCCAGCAGCGTGGGACAGGGGGCGGCTTTCTTT. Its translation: CASSVGQGAAFF.

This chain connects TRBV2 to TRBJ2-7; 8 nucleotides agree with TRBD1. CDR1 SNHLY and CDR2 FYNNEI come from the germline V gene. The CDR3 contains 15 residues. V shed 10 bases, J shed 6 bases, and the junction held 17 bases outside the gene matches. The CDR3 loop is CATSLRRTGSFEQYF. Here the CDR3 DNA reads TGTGCCACCTCACTCCGGAGGACAGGGAGCTTCGAGCAGTACTTC.

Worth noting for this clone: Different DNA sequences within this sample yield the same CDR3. The CDR3 region has the DNA TGTGCTAGTGGTTCCGGACAGAGCTCCTACAATGAGCAGTTCTTC. As protein: CASGSGQSSYNEQFF. The V and J genes are TRBV12-5 and TRBJ2-1; weak D call: TRBD1 (6 bases). The V end was cut by 4 bases, the J end by 0 bases, with 10 bases between. Germline V CDR1 and CDR2: LGHNT, FRNRAP. CDR3 length: 15 residues.

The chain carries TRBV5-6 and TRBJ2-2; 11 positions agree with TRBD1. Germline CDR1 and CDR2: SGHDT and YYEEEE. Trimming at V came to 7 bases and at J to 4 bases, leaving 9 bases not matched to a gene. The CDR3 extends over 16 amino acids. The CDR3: CASGGTGGRSTGELFF. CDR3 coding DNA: TGTGCCAGCGGAGGGACAGGGGGGCGATCCACCGGGGAGCTGTTTTTT.

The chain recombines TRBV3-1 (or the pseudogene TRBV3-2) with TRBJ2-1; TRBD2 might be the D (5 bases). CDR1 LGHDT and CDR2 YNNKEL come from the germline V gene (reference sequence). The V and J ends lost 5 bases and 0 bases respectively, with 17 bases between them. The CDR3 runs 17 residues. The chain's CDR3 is CASSNAYGGSSYNEQFF. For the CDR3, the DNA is TGTGCCAGCAGCAATGCCTATGGAGGAAGCTCCTACAATGAGCAGTTCTTC.

The CDR3 sequence: CAIGTGFGDTEAFF. DNA of the CDR3: TGTGCCATCGGGACAGGGTTCGGGGACACTGAAGCTTTCTTT. The rearrangement joins TRBV10-3 to TRBJ1-1; 9 bases align to TRBD1. The germline V gene encodes CDR1 ENHRY and CDR2 SYGVKD. This CDR3 is built from 14 residues. The V and J ends lost 8 bases and 3 bases, in that order; junction bases with no gene match: 7.

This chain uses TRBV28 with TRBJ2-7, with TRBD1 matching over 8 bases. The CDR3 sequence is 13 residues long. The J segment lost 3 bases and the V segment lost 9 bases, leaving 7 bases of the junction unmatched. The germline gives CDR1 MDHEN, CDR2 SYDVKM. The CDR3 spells CASGTGPFYEQYF. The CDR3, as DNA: TGTGCCAGTGGGACAGGACCTTTCTACGAGCAGTACTTC.

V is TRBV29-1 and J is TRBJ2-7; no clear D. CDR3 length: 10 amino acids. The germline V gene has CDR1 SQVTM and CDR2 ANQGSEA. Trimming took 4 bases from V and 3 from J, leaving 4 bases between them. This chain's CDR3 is CSVVSYEQYF. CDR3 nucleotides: TGCAGCGTTGTGAGCTACGAGCAGTACTTC.

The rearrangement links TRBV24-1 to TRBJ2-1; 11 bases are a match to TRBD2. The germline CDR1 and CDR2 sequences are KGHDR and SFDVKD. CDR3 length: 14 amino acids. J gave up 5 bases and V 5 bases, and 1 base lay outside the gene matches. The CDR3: CATSVSGGDNEQFF. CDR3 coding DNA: TGTGCCACCAGTGTTAGCGGGGGGGACAATGAGCAGTTCTTC.

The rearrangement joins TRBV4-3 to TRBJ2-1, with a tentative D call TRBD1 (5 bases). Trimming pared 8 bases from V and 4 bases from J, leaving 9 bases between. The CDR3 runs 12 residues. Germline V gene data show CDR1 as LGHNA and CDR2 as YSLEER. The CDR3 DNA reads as TGCGCCAGCGGGGCTCGTTACAATGAGCAGTTCTTC. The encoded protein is CASGARYNEQFF.

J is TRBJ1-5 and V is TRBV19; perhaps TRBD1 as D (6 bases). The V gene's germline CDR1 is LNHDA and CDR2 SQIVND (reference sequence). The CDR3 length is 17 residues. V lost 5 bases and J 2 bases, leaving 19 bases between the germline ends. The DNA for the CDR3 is TGTGCCAGTAGTCCCCGAGTTGGGGGCGTGCGCAATCAGCCCCAGCATTTT. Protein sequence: CASSPRVGGVRNQPQHF.

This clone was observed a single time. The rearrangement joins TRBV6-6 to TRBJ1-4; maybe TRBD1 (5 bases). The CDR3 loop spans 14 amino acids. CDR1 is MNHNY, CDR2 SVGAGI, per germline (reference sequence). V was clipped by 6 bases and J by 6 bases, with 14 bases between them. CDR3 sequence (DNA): TGTGCCAGCAGGGATGGGGGGGTGGATGAAAAACTGTTTTTT. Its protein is CASRDGGVDEKLFF.

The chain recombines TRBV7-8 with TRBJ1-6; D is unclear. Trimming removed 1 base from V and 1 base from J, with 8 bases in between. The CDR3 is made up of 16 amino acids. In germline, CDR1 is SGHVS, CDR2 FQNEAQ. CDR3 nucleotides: TGTGCCAGCAGCTTAGAGGTCGGGTCCTATAATTCACCCCTCCACTTT. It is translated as CASSLEVGSYNSPLHF.

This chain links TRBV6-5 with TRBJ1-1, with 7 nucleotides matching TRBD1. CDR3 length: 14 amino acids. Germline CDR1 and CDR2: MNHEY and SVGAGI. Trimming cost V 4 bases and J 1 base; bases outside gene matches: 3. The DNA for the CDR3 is TGTGCCAGCAGTTTTGACAGGGCGAACACTGAAGCTTTCTTT. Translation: CASSFDRANTEAFF.

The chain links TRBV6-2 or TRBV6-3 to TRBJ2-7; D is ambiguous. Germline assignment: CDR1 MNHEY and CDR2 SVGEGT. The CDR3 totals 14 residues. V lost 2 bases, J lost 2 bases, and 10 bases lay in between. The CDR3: CASSYPDTPYEQYF. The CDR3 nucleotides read TGTGCCAGCAGTTACCCTGACACGCCCTACGAGCAGTACTTC.

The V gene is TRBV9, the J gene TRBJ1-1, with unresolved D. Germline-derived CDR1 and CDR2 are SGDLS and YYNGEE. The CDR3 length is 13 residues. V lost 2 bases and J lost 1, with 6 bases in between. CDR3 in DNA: TGTGCCAGCAGCGTCTCGGGGAACACTGAAGCTTTCTTT. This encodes CASSVSGNTEAFF.